This TCR beta chain was profiled in a study of molecular identifiers for immune sequencing clone quantification. This clonotype has just a few counts. Using its own MiXCR run on the PCR reads, TCRdb lists one record per CDR3 protein. The repertoire holds about 640,000 distinct CDR3 sequences, with nearly 20% as singletons. The sequence derives from a human donor in good health. Some libraries in this study had Jurkat cell RNA spiked in. Material: naive CD8+ T cells from blood, with Jurkat cell RNA spiked in. Subset in this sample: FACS-sorted CD8+CD4-CCR7+CD45RA+ naive T cells.

The CDR3 DNA reads TGTGCCAGCGGAAACACAGGGGGCGGAGATACGCAGTATTTT. Its translation: CASGNTGGGDTQYF. The chain links TRBV2 to TRBJ2-3; 9 nucleotides agree with TRBD1. The CDR3 loop spans 14 amino acids. Germline trimming cut 8 bases from V and 5 bases from J; bases unmatched to any gene: 8. CDR1 is SNHLY, CDR2 FYNNEI, per germline.